This T cell receptor (beta chain) originates from a study of cytomegalovirus exposure and HLA in healthy donors. Study context: HLA-typed donors were the source of 90 million or so unique TCRs, which an early data release held.

A note on this clone: What it binds is not known. The same CDR3 also results from other DNA sequences found in this sample.

Researchers ran the PCR with 60 Vbeta and 13 Jbeta primers. Here immunoSEQ multiplex PCR was the method, and the copy in TCRdb shows in-frame clones only, minus some. The repertoire holds 160,000 or so clones, with about 72% as singletons. V shed 6 bases and J shed 7 bases, with 22 bases lying between them. The CDR3 sequence is 14 residues long. The germline gives CDR1 SQVTM, CDR2 ANQGSEA. Study-wide results and caveats: In a later analysis, 16,951 TCR beta sequences were associated with HLA alleles at 0.05 false discovery rate. The dataset shows that most TCR sequences were rare, while some public TCRs occurred in many donors. Immune exposure data for these donors was limited to CMV serostatus.

Sequenced: PBMCs. This clonotype was sampled from a man aged 55-75 years in good health and CMV-seronegative. This chain joins TRBV29-1 and TRBJ2-7, with a weak D call TRBD2 (6 bases). The CDR3 protein is CSVGSPTGVWEQYF. Here the CDR3 DNA reads TGCAGCGTCGGATCCCCGACGGGGGTCTGGGAGCAGTACTTC.